This T cell receptor (beta chain) was captured by sequencing in a study of early T cells in non-severe SARS-CoV-2 infection (dated by TCRdb to the early 2020s). For the study in its entirety: Because TCR sequencing relied on bulk RNA taken from unsorted whole blood, pairing of alpha and beta chains was not possible. Summary of the overall study and its limitations: VDJdb matching was skewed toward anti-spike CD8 responses, so virus-specific expansions were likely underestimated and private and CD4 specificities were missed.

V lost 5 bases and J lost 6 bases; the stretch between them is 11 bases long. The CDR3 measures 14 amino acids from cysteine to phenylalanine. Just the 42-base CDR3 DNA is kept, in frame starting at base 1. Looking up the germline V gene (reference sequence) yields CDR1 SEHNR and CDR2 FQNEAQ. Libraries were prepared through 5' RACE. Data came from a NextSeq 500. The TCR library protocol attached unique molecular identifiers to individual cDNA molecules to correct for sequencing error and PCR bias. Sequencing covered both TCR alpha and beta chains, and within each sample the abundances of alpha and beta sequences were tightly co-correlated. The paper's processing steps were these. Decombinator V4 was used to perform V gene, J gene and CDR3 annotation of TCR sequences. TCRs were defined as expanded if a significant change between any two time points was detected under a Poisson model with p below 0.0001. Abundances of TCRs were expressed as counts per million after normalisation to the total number of TCRs sequenced in each sample. TRAV1-2 paired with TRAJ12, TRAJ20 or TRAJ33 defined MAIT TCRs, while TRAV10 paired with TRAJ18 defined iNKT TCRs. VDJdb, accessed 1 November 2021, was searched for CMV, EBV and SARS-CoV-2 annotated TCRs, excluding TCRs annotated for multiple antigens. The public reads were run again by TCRdb, first through fastp at Q25 and then through MiXCR, and only productive beta chains were kept. One record per CDR3 amino acid sequence lists the most common genes and DNA. In this record, the V and J calls reflect TCRdb's handling and not the investigators' own analysis. The sample data list approximately 20,000 distinct CDR3 sequences, and less than 5% of these were observed just once. The top ten constitute about 7.2% of the sample.

This was a case-control study nested in a cohort of healthcare workers in London, UK, who had nasopharyngeal swab PCR tests and blood samples taken every week. Healthcare workers were recruited during the week of the UK lockdown, between 23 and 31 March 2020, and followed weekly for up to 16 weeks. This clonotype appeared many times. No cognate antigen has been identified for it. No qualities accompany the bases; no much larger clone lies one base away. Here the chain combines TRBV7-9 and TRBJ1-6, with the D gene too uncertain to name. Sequencing used whole blood. The clonotype was recovered from an adult who was a healthcare worker with PCR-confirmed SARS-CoV-2 infection or an uninfected control (not recorded which). Here is the DNA: TGTGCCAGCAGCCCGGTCTCGGGTAATTCACCCCTCCACTTT. It translates to CASSPVSGNSPLHF.